Listed here are 27 T cell receptor beta chains from one sample, sequenced in a study of blood T cells in healthy people across ages (dated by TCRdb to between 2014 and 2017). Library creation used 5' RACE. Instrument used: Illumina HiSeq 2500. A second PCR of roughly 7 to 11 cycles was run with a J-beta primer mix and a sample-barcoded 5' primer. Using fastp trimming at Q25 and MiXCR clonotype assembly, TCRdb reanalyzed the public sequencing data and kept in-frame beta chains. Every CDR3 protein is listed once, alongside the most common genes and DNA of its rows. Here the sample has 1.5 million to 2 million distinct CDR3 sequences; about 32% occur a single time. Of the sample, approximately 10% falls within the top ten clones. Sequencing was performed on blood. The receptors here all came from a young woman in good health.

In this sample, this clonotype turned up once. This rearrangement joins TRBV25-1 to TRBJ2-1, with D maybe TRBD2 (5 bases). The DNA end lines up better with TRBJ2-7; the J call may be wrong. The CDR3 is 17 amino acids. The germline gives CDR1 MGHDK, CDR2 SYGVNS. This chain's CDR3 is CASSEGIGPGVRDEQYF. In DNA form, the CDR3 reads TGTGCCAGCAGTGAAGGAATAGGGCCTGGGGTGCGGGACGAGCAGTACTTC.

The rearrangement links TRBV2 to TRBJ2-5; D is undetermined. The CDR3 is 15 residues long. CDR1 is SNHLY, CDR2 FYNNEI, per germline. Trimming left V 0 bases short and J 3 bases short, with 11 bases between. The CDR3 protein is CASSEAMRKEETQYF. In nucleotides, the CDR3 is TGTGCCAGCAGTGAAGCGATGAGAAAAGAAGAGACCCAGTACTTC.

This clonotype was observed a few times. This chain connects TRBV28 to TRBJ2-7, with 10 nucleotides matching TRBD2. V trimming: 6 bases; J trimming: 0 bases; junction bases outside the gene matches: 8. This CDR3 region has 16 residues. Germline V gene data show CDR1 as MDHEN and CDR2 as SYDVKM. This CDR3 reads CASSSLAGLRSYEQYF. The CDR3 region has the DNA TGTGCCAGCAGCTCACTAGCGGGACTCCGCTCCTACGAGCAGTACTTC.

This clonotype was found a few times. The rearrangement uses TRBV20-1 and TRBJ1-2, with D possibly matching TRBD1 (5 bases). The CDR3 runs to 11 residues. Trimming shortened V by 6 bases and J by 8 bases, and 13 bases separated the two germline ends. Per the germline V gene, CDR1 is DFQATT and CDR2 is SNEGSKA (reference sequence). CDR3 sequence: CSALGGGGYTF. CDR3 bases: TGCAGTGCCCTCGGGGGAGGGGGCTACACCTTC.

On this clonotype: This CDR3 fails to terminate in the conserved phenylalanine or tryptophan, so it likely reflects a read error. This chain joins TRBV2 and TRBJ2-1, with D perhaps assigned TRBD1 or TRBD2 (5 bases each). The length of the CDR3 is 16 residues. CDR1 is SNHLY, CDR2 FYNNEI, per germline. V shed 2 bases and J shed 0 bases, with 11 bases lying between them. The CDR3: CASSERGDSSYNEQFL. In DNA, the CDR3 is TGTGCCAGCAGTGAACGGGGCGATAGCTCCTACAATGAGCAGTTCTTA.

J is TRBJ2-3 and V is TRBV6-6; 10 bases fit TRBD2. This CDR3 has 16 residues. Germline lookup yields CDR1 MNHNY and CDR2 SVGAGI (reference sequence). V was clipped by 2 bases and J by 4 bases; unmatched bases: 6. CDR3 sequence: CASSYPSGGAADTQYF. The CDR3 DNA reads as TGTGCCAGCAGTTACCCGAGCGGGGGGGCGGCAGATACGCAGTATTTT.

The chain links TRBV20-1 to TRBJ1-2; TRBD1 matches 7 bases. Per germline, CDR1 DFQATT and CDR2 SNEGSKA (reference sequence). The V segment lost 3 bases and the J segment 2 bases; nucleotides outside the gene matches: 6. The CDR3 has 14 residues. CDR3 in amino acids: CSASRDSNNYGYTF. The CDR3 DNA is TGCAGTGCTAGTCGGGACAGCAACAACTATGGCTACACCTTC.

The V and J genes are TRBV27 and TRBJ1-4; the match to TRBD1 covers 8 bases. J was trimmed by 6 bases and V by 5 bases; bases with no gene match: 8. Germline V gives CDR1 MNHEY, CDR2 SMNVEV (reference sequence). This CDR3 has 15 amino acids. The CDR3 reads CASSPLQGGDEKLFF. CDR3 bases: TGTGCCAGCAGTCCCTTACAGGGGGGAGATGAAAAACTGTTTTTT.

This clonotype turned up a few times. The chain combines TRBV29-1 with TRBJ1-1, with a possible D match to TRBD1 (5 bases). The CDR3 sequence is 14 residues long. CDR1 is SQVTM, CDR2 ANQGSEA, per germline. Trimming shortened V by 2 bases and J by 10 bases, and 20 bases separated the two germline ends. The CDR3 nucleotides are TGCAGCGTTGAATTGGGGGGGACGGACACAGTAGCTTTCTTT. Amino acids: CSVELGGTDTVAFF.

The chain is built from TRBV21-1 and TRBJ1-1. TRBV21-1 is recorded as a pseudogene. The CDR3 runs to 15 residues. CDR3 nucleotide sequence: TGTGCCAGCAGCAAATGGGAGGGGATGAACACTGAAGCTTTCTTT. It encodes CASSKWEGMNTEAFF.

The chain has TRBV9 and TRBJ1-1; D perhaps matches TRBD1 (5 bases). The V end was cut by 0 bases, the J end by 1 base, with 13 bases between. Germline CDR1 SGDLS, CDR2 YYNGEE. This CDR3 is built from 16 residues. The CDR3 is CASSVGGGFRNTEAFF. DNA of the CDR3: TGTGCCAGCAGCGTAGGTGGGGGATTTAGGAACACTGAAGCTTTCTTT.

The rearrangement uses TRBV7-2 and TRBJ2-1; TRBD2 agrees at 10 bases. V dropped 6 bases and J dropped 7; count of bases not matched to a gene: 12. Germline assignment: CDR1 SGHTA and CDR2 FQGNSA. The CDR3 loop spans 16 amino acids. The CDR3 reads CASRQQIAGGGNEQFF. CDR3 nucleotides: TGTGCCAGCAGACAACAGATAGCGGGGGGAGGGAATGAGCAGTTCTTC.

Concerning this clonotype: Given a much more abundant clone one base away, this may be a read error. The chain carries TRBV18 and TRBJ1-2; 9 bases fit TRBD1. Germline CDR1 and CDR2: KGHSH and LQKENI. This CDR3 comprises 14 residues. The CDR3 is CTSSPGQGLLGYTF. The DNA of the CDR3 is TGTACCAGCTCCCCAGGACAGGGGCTCCTTGGCTACACCTTC.

With regard to this clonotype: One end of the junction fails to match germline, which may point to a read error. The rearrangement joins TRBV6-1 to TRBJ2-5; perhaps TRBD2 as D (6 bases). Looked up from germline, CDR1 is MNHNS and CDR2 is SASEGT. The CDR3 totals 14 residues. CDR3 sequence reads: CTSSERAGIYGQYF. The CDR3 nucleotides read TGTACCAGCAGTGAAAGGGCGGGAATATACGGGCAGTACTTC.

V is TRBV6-6 and J is TRBJ2-1; 11 bases map to TRBD2. CDR1 and CDR2 from the germline V gene are MNHNY and SVGAGI (reference sequence). V trimming: 6 bases; J trimming: 8 bases; junction bases outside the gene matches: 12. CDR3 length equals 16 residues. CDR3 region: CASRPSIAGGPHEQFF. The DNA of the CDR3 is TGTGCCAGCAGGCCCTCTATAGCGGGAGGGCCCCATGAGCAGTTCTTC.

This clonotype has at least ten counts. V gene TRBV7-8 combines with J gene TRBJ2-7; no definite D call. There are 13 residues in the CDR3. V was clipped by 4 bases and J by 4 bases, with 11 bases between them. The germline V gene encodes CDR1 SGHVS and CDR2 FQNEAQ. The CDR3 here is CASSSGPVYEQYF. The DNA for the CDR3 is TGTGCCAGCAGCTCAGGACCTGTGTACGAGCAGTACTTC.

The chain uses TRBV7-9 and TRBJ1-1, with 7 bases aligning to TRBD1. The CDR3 sequence is 15 residues long. Unmatched junction bases numbered 5, after V lost 1 base and J lost 3 bases. Germline V gene sequence: CDR1 SEHNR, CDR2 FQNEAQ (reference sequence). CDR3 protein: CASSLEDRAYTEAFF. The CDR3 DNA is TGTGCCAGCAGCTTAGAAGACAGGGCCTACACTGAAGCTTTCTTT.

This chain connects TRBV10-2 to TRBJ2-4; D is undetermined. V was clipped by 4 bases and J by 8 bases, with 12 bases between them. This CDR3 is built from 13 residues. The V gene's germline CDR1 is WSHSY and CDR2 SAAADI. The CDR3 DNA follows: TGCGCCAGCAGTGCTGATAGTGGGTACATTCAGTACTTC. Translated: CASSADSGYIQYF.

This clonotype has just a few counts. The V gene is TRBV7-2, the J gene TRBJ2-1, with 8 bases fitting TRBD2. The V segment lost 5 bases and the J segment 3 bases; nucleotides outside the gene matches: 12. From germline, CDR1 is SGHTA and CDR2 FQGNSA. The CDR3 is 17 residues long. The CDR3 nucleotides are TGTGCCAGCAGCCCGAACCTCGGCCTAGCGGGCTACAATGAGCAGTTCTTC. Translated, it gives CASSPNLGLAGYNEQFF. Full variable domain (outside the CDR3, taken from reference TRBV7-2 and TRBJ2-1): GAGVSQSPSNKVTEKGKDVELRCDPISGHTALYWYRQSLGQGLEFLIYFQGNSAPDKSGLPSDRFSAERTGGSVSTLTIQRTQQEDSAVYLCASSPNLGLAGYNEQFFGPGTRLTVL.

This chain connects TRBV9 to TRBJ2-1; 7 nucleotides align to TRBD2. V lost 5 bases and J lost 4; bases outside the gene matches: 12. The V gene's germline CDR1 is SGDLS and CDR2 YYNGEE. The CDR3 runs 16 residues. The CDR3 DNA sequence: TGTGCCAGCAGTATGGGTCTAGCGGCAAGATACAATGAGCAGTTCTTC. Its translation is CASSMGLAARYNEQFF.

The chain has TRBV6-1 and TRBJ2-5; D call uncertain. Matching the DNA end better, TRBJ2-7 makes the J call doubtful. The CDR3 has 16 amino acids. Germline V CDR1 and CDR2: MNHNS, SASEGT. CDR3 loop: CASTGLGKRVSYEQYF. The CDR3 DNA is TGTGCCAGCACTGGTCTGGGCAAAAGAGTTTCCTACGAGCAGTACTTC.

The chain employs TRBV5-6 and TRBJ2-5, with 7 positions matching TRBD1. The junction had 8 bases not matched to a gene; V was cut back by 1 base and J by 5 bases. Per the germline V gene, CDR1 is SGHDT and CDR2 is YYEEEE. This CDR3 is built from 15 residues. The CDR3, as DNA: TGTGCCAGCAGCTTGAACGACAGGGTTCACGAGACCCAGTACTTC. Protein product: CASSLNDRVHETQYF.

This clonotype was counted between two and nine times. CDR3 sequence: CASSLGGSGRLAEAFF. DNA for the CDR3: TGTGCCAGCAGTTTAGGCGGGTCAGGGAGGCTCGCTGAAGCTTTCTTT. This chain uses TRBV12-3 or TRBV12-4 with TRBJ1-1; TRBD1 is a possible D gene (5 bases). The CDR3 is 16 amino acids. The V and J ends lost 1 base and 6 bases respectively, with 18 bases between them.

This clonotype turned up a few times. V is TRBV10-3 and J is TRBJ2-3, with 11 bases that match TRBD2. This CDR3 spans 16 amino acids. V lost 6 bases, J lost 2 bases, and 7 bases stayed unmatched. From germline, CDR1 is ENHRY and CDR2 SYGVKD. The CDR3 protein is CAIRALAGGNTDTQYF. DNA for the CDR3: TGTGCCATCAGGGCTCTAGCGGGGGGAAACACAGATACGCAGTATTTT.

This chain links TRBV20-1 with TRBJ2-5, with D uncertain. Germline loops: CDR1 DFQATT, CDR2 SNEGSKA (reference sequence). Trimming removed 3 bases at V and 5 bases at J, with 13 bases between. CDR3 length: 13 residues. DNA of the CDR3: TGCAGTGCTAGGCCTTTAGGGCTGGAGACCCAGTACTTC. Residues: CSARPLGLETQYF.

This clonotype was seen more than once but under ten times. The V call is TRBV20-1, the J call TRBJ2-5, with 7 positions matching TRBD1. Germline V gives CDR1 DFQATT, CDR2 SNEGSKA (reference sequence). The CDR3 sequence is 13 residues long. The trim removed 2 bases at V and 4 bases at J, leaving 4 bases unmatched. In DNA, the CDR3 is TGCAGTGCTAGATTGACAGGGAGAGAGACCCAGTACTTC. It is translated as CSARLTGRETQYF.

The chain links TRBV20-1 to TRBJ2-1; the D gene is possibly TRBD2 (5 bases). The V gene's germline CDR1 is DFQATT and CDR2 SNEGSKA (reference sequence). The CDR3 is 17 residues long. The V end lost 5 bases, the J end lost 4 bases, and 24 bases lay between the germline ends. CDR3 in DNA: TGCAGTGCTCCCAGCTCAACCGGGAATATGGCTTACAATGAGCAGTTCTTC. It yields the protein CSAPSSTGNMAYNEQFF.